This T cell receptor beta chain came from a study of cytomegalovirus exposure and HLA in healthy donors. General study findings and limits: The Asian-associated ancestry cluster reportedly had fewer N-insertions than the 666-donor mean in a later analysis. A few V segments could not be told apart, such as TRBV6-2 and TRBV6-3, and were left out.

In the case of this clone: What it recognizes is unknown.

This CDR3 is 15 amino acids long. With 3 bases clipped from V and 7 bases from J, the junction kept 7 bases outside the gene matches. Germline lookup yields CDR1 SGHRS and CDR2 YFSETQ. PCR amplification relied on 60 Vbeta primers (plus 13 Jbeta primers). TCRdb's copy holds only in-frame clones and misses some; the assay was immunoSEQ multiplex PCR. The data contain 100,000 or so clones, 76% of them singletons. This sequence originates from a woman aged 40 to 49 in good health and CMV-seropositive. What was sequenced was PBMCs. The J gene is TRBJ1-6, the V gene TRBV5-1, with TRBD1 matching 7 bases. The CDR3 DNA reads TGCGCCAGCAGCTCGACAGGGCTGGCGAATTCACCCCTCCACTTT. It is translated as CASSSTGLANSPLHF.